The 29 T cell receptor beta chains listed next were all sequenced from one sample in a study of radiotherapy plus CTLA-4 blockade in lung cancer (dated by TCRdb to the late 2010s). Receptor libraries were prepared by the immunoSEQ multiplex PCR assay. TCRdb re-hosts the immuneACCESS table, in-frame sequences only. Its copies lack some clones; in the studies checked, an unresolved V gene accounts for under half of them, and the cause for the rest is not known. The sample table records over 60,000 clones; around 86% of these occur just once. The ten largest clones capture roughly two fifths of the sample. The sample here was peripheral blood, taken from a patient treated with radiotherapy plus ipilimumab. The receptors originated from a human donor with non-small cell lung cancer that progressed on radiotherapy plus ipilimumab.

The CDR3 spells CASSIEAGSSYNEQFF. In DNA, the CDR3 is TGTGCCAGTAGTATAGAGGCGGGGAGCTCCTACAATGAGCAGTTCTTC. The rearrangement links TRBV19 to TRBJ2-1, with D possibly TRBD2 on 6 matching bases. This CDR3 has 16 residues. CDR1 LNHDA and CDR2 SQIVND come from the germline V gene (reference sequence). V lost 0 bases and J lost 0, with 9 bases in between.

The table lists this clone with a count of one. This chain joins TRBV7-9 and TRBJ1-3; D not certain. CDR1 and CDR2 from the germline V gene are SEHNR and FQNEAQ (reference sequence). This CDR3 region has 13 residues. The germline V and J ends were trimmed by 0 bases and 4 bases, with 4 bases remaining between them. The CDR3 DNA is TGTGCCAGCAGCTTAGCATCCGGAAACACCATATATTTT. Protein product: CASSLASGNTIYF. The whole variable domain, remainder taken from reference TRBV7-9 and TRBJ1-3, is DTGVSQNPRHKITKRGQNVTFRCDPISEHNRLYWYRQTLGQGPEFLTYFQNEAQLEKSRLLSDRFSAERPKGSFSTLEIQRTEQGDSAMYLCASSLASGNTIYFGEGSWLTVV.

The chain carries TRBV2 and TRBJ2-5; possibly TRBD2 for D (5 bases). V dropped 4 bases and J dropped 5 bases, with 14 bases sitting between them. CDR1 SNHLY and CDR2 FYNNEI come from the germline V gene. CDR3 length: 14 residues. CDR3 sequence (DNA): TGTGCCAGCAGTGGAGGGAGAGATTATGAGACCCAGTACTTC. Encoded protein: CASSGGRDYETQYF. Using reference TRBV2 and TRBJ2-5 for the parts outside the CDR3, the full variable domain is EPEVTQTPSHQVTQMGQEVILRCVPISNHLYFYWYRQILGQKVEFLVSFYNNEISEKSEIFDDQFSVERPDGSNFTLKIRSTKLEDSAMYFCASSGGRDYETQYFGPGTRLLVL.

J is TRBJ2-7 and V is TRBV7-8, with 7 positions matching TRBD2. The CDR3 totals 14 residues. J lost 6 bases, V lost 0 bases, and 5 bases had no gene match. The germline gives CDR1 SGHVS, CDR2 FQNEAQ. CDR3 in amino acids: CASSLASPGGEQYV. For the CDR3, the DNA is TGTGCCAGCAGCTTAGCAAGTCCGGGAGGCGAGCAGTACGTC.

V is TRBV18 and J is TRBJ1-2; no firm D call. The germline gives CDR1 KGHSH, CDR2 LQKENI. Trimming cost V 0 bases and J 7 bases, with 18 bases left between them. The length of the CDR3 is 16 residues. CDR3 DNA sequence: TGTGCCAGCTCACCACCTAAGACACTCCTGCGAAGTGGCTACACCTTC. It translates to CASSPPKTLLRSGYTF. Combining the CDR3 with reference TRBV18 and TRBJ1-2 gives the whole variable domain NAGVMQNPRHLVRRRGQEARLRCSPMKGHSHVYWYRQLPEEGLKFMVYLQKENIIDESGMPKERFSAEFPKEGPSILRIQQVVRGDSAAYFCASSPPKTLLRSGYTFGSGTRLTVV.

The sample holds a few counts of this clone. J is TRBJ2-7 and V is TRBV7-9; D is possibly TRBD2 (5 bases). Trimming removed 3 bases from V and 7 bases from J, with 7 bases in between. The CDR3 has 11 amino acids. CDR1 is SEHNR, CDR2 FQNEAQ, per germline (reference sequence). CDR3 nucleotides: TGTGCCAGCAGCTTTACGGGGGAGCAGTACTTC. Residues: CASSFTGEQYF.

This chain connects TRBV5-3 to TRBJ2-7; the D gene is possibly TRBD1 (5 bases). TRBV5-3 is an open reading frame whose function is uncertain. CDR3 length equals 15 residues. Trimming cost V 1 base and J 0 bases, with 11 bases left between them. CDR3 amino acids: CARSLLGDCSYEQYV. The CDR3 DNA is TGTGCCAGAAGCTTGCTAGGGGATTGCTCCTACGAGCAGTACGTC.

The chain is built from TRBV6-5 and TRBJ1-5; no definite D call. V was cut by 2 bases and J by 5 bases, with 7 bases left in between. Germline CDR1 and CDR2: MNHEY and SVGAGI. The CDR3 has 13 residues. In DNA form, the CDR3 reads TGTGCCAGCAGTTACGGACTCGATCAGCCCCAGCATTTT. It yields the protein CASSYGLDQPQHF.

The J gene is TRBJ1-5, the V gene TRBV2, with 7 bases that match TRBD1. The ends lost 6 bases at V and 5 bases at J; junction bases unmatched: 7. Germline V CDR1 and CDR2: SNHLY, FYNNEI. The CDR3 loop spans 14 amino acids. CDR3 DNA: TGTGCCAGCAGGGCAGGGACAGTTGATCAGCCCCAGCATTTT. It translates to CASRAGTVDQPQHF.

The chain links TRBV6-5 to TRBJ2-7; D might be TRBD1 (6 bases). The germline V gene has CDR1 MNHEY and CDR2 SVGAGI. There are 13 residues in the CDR3. V shed 4 bases and J shed 0 bases, with 7 bases lying between them. Here the CDR3 reads CASSSTGSYEQYF. The CDR3 bases are TGTGCCAGCAGTTCGACAGGCTCCTACGAGCAGTACTTC.

This sequence joins TRBV23-1 and TRBJ2-7; 8 bases line up with TRBD2. TRBV23-1 has ORF status, its function being uncertain. Trimming cost V 8 bases and J 0 bases; bases outside gene matches: 18. The CDR3 runs to 18 residues. CDR3 in amino acids: CASRTSSGRSRSSYEQYV. Here the CDR3 DNA reads TGCGCCAGCCGCACGTCTAGCGGGCGCTCCAGGAGCTCCTACGAGCAGTACGTC.

V and J are TRBV7-9 and TRBJ1-2; 8 nucleotides align to TRBD1. V was clipped by 5 bases and J by 5 bases; unmatched bases: 1. CDR1 is SEHNR, CDR2 FQNEAQ, per germline (reference sequence). The CDR3 length is 12 residues. CDR3 in DNA: TGTGCCAGCAGCAGGACAGGGTATGGCTACACCTTC. Translation: CASSRTGYGYTF.

The rearrangement uses TRBV18 and TRBJ1-1, with 7 bases identical to TRBD1. Per germline, CDR1 KGHSH and CDR2 LQKENI. With V trimmed by 2 bases and J by 2 bases, 5 bases remained unmatched. The CDR3 totals 15 residues. CDR3 bases: TGTGCCAGCTCACCATCCGGGACAGTTAACACTGAAGCTTTCTTT. Translation gives CASSPSGTVNTEAFF.

This chain links TRBV6-5 with TRBJ2-7; D is unresolved. Germline V gene data show CDR1 as MNHEY and CDR2 as SVGAGI. This CDR3 comprises 12 residues. The V gene lost 6 bases and the J gene lost 2 bases, with 8 bases spanning the gap. CDR3 nucleotide sequence: TGTGCCAGCAGGGGGTTTACCTACGAGCAGTACTTC. It yields the protein CASRGFTYEQYF.

The V and J genes are TRBV7-8 and TRBJ1-2, with D possibly TRBD1 on 6 matching bases. The length of the CDR3 is 14 residues. V lost 3 bases, J lost 3 bases, and 11 bases lay in between. CDR1 SGHVS and CDR2 FQNEAQ come from the germline V gene. The CDR3 DNA reads TGTGCCAGCAGCTTTGGACAGTCTGACTATGGCTACACCTTC. Translating gives CASSFGQSDYGYTF.

This clone showed up just once. This chain joins TRBV10-3 and TRBJ2-1; 10 nucleotides agree with TRBD2. CDR1 is ENHRY and CDR2 is SYGVKD in the germline V gene. This CDR3 region has 16 residues. Unmatched junction bases numbered 10, after V lost 3 bases and J lost 8 bases. CDR3 nucleotides: TGTGCCATCAGTGACCCGGTAAGCGGGAGGGCCGATGAGCAGTTCTTC. It yields the protein CAISDPVSGRADEQFF.

The chain combines TRBV2 with TRBJ2-5, with D perhaps being TRBD1 or TRBD2 (5 bases each). Germline-derived CDR1 and CDR2 are SNHLY and FYNNEI. CDR3 size: 14 residues. V was pared by 6 bases and J by 2 bases, with 13 bases between. This CDR3 is CASSPGRLQETQYF. CDR3 in DNA: TGTGCCAGCAGCCCGGGACGCTTACAAGAGACCCAGTACTTC.

The CDR3 DNA is TGTGCCAGCAGCCAAACGGGTGGGCAGCCCCAGCATTTT. This sequence encodes CASSQTGGQPQHF. V is TRBV7-3 and J is TRBJ1-5, with D uncertain. Between the trimmed V and J ends, which lost 5 bases and 7 bases, there was a span of 12 bases. CDR3 length: 13 residues. Germline V gene lookup returns CDR1 SGHTA and CDR2 FQGTGA.

The CDR3 protein is CASSESTGYTF. The CDR3 DNA reads TGTGCCAGCAGTGAATCAACTGGCTACACCTTC. The genes are TRBV25-1 and TRBJ1-2; no clear D. The CDR3 covers 11 residues. Germline assignment: CDR1 MGHDK and CDR2 SYGVNS. V was trimmed by 1 base and J by 7 bases, leaving 4 bases between them.

V gene TRBV30 combines with J gene TRBJ2-7, with D possibly matching TRBD1 (5 bases). The germline V gene encodes CDR1 GTSNPN and CDR2 SVGIG (reference sequence). There are 16 residues in the CDR3. V lost 0 bases, J lost 0 bases, and 15 bases lay in between. CDR3: CAWSVPPRVDSYEQYF. DNA of the CDR3: TGTGCCTGGAGTGTCCCACCCAGGGTGGACTCCTACGAGCAGTACTTC.

In this sample, this clone turned up once. This chain connects TRBV2 to TRBJ2-5; 7 bases map to TRBD1. After removal of 1 base from V and 2 bases from J, the junction contained 10 bases not matched to a gene. This CDR3 spans 17 amino acids. Germline V lookup: CDR1 SNHLY, CDR2 FYNNEI. The CDR3 coding sequence is TGTGCCAGCAGTGAAGAGATAGGGGGACAGTCTCAAGAGACCCAGTACTTC. Protein product: CASSEEIGGQSQETQYF.

CDR3 protein: CASSSGTGVLNTEAFF. CDR3 DNA: TGCGCCAGCAGCTCCGGGACAGGGGTATTGAACACTGAAGCTTTCTTT. The J gene is TRBJ1-1, the V gene TRBV5-1; TRBD1 aligns across 10 bases. The CDR3 contains 16 residues. J gave up 0 bases and V 3 bases, and 5 bases lay outside the gene matches. Germline-derived CDR1 and CDR2 are SGHRS and YFSETQ.

This rearrangement joins TRBV7-9 to TRBJ2-2; 9 nucleotides line up with TRBD1. V lost 3 bases, J lost 7 bases, and 6 bases stayed unmatched. This CDR3 has 15 residues. Germline CDR1 reads SEHNR; CDR2 reads FQNEAQ (reference sequence). DNA of the CDR3: TGTGCCAGCAGCTTTAAACAGGGGGCCGTCGGGGAGCTGTTTTTT. The encoded protein is CASSFKQGAVGELFF. Full variable domain (missing parts from reference TRBV7-9 and TRBJ2-2): DTGVSQNPRHKITKRGQNVTFRCDPISEHNRLYWYRQTLGQGPEFLTYFQNEAQLEKSRLLSDRFSAERPKGSFSTLEIQRTEQGDSAMYLCASSFKQGAVGELFFGEGSRLTVL.

This clone came up once. This rearrangement joins TRBV10-3 to TRBJ1-2; no reliable D call. The length of the CDR3 is 12 residues. In germline, CDR1 is ENHRY, CDR2 SYGVKD. V lost 4 bases, J lost 6 bases, and 9 bases lay in between. The DNA for the CDR3 is TGTGCCATCAGTGCCAACCGCGATGGCTACACCTTC. Protein: CAISANRDGYTF.

Note on this clone: Within the sample, other DNA sequences also encode this same CDR3. In DNA form, the CDR3 reads TGTGCCAGCAGTGAAGCTGGTGGGAGCAATCAGCCCCAGCATTTT. It encodes CASSEAGGSNQPQHF. V usage is TRBV6-1 and J usage is TRBJ1-5, with D unresolved. The V gene lost 0 bases and the J gene lost 1 base, with 7 bases spanning the gap. The germline gives CDR1 MNHNS, CDR2 SASEGT. This CDR3 is 15 amino acids long.

V is TRBV30 and J is TRBJ2-6; D might be TRBD1 (5 bases). Between the trimmed V and J ends, which lost 7 bases and 0 bases, there was a span of 19 bases. This CDR3 contains 17 residues. Germline CDR1 and CDR2: GTSNPN and SVGIG (reference sequence). Written as DNA, the CDR3 is TGTGCCTTGGTAAGGGGCAGGGCAAGCTCTGGGGCCAACGTCCTGACTTTC. Its translation: CALVRGRASSGANVLTF.

DNA of the CDR3: TGTGCCAGCAGCCAATGGGGTGAAAAACTGTTTTTT. It translates to CASSQWGEKLFF. V is TRBV14 and J is TRBJ1-4; D gene uncertain. Germline V lookup: CDR1 SGHDN, CDR2 FVKESK. The CDR3 has 12 amino acids. The ends were cut back, 2 bases at V and 7 bases at J, with 5 bases in the middle.

The chain has TRBV14 and TRBJ2-3; D is undetermined. The germline CDR1 and CDR2 sequences are SGHDN and FVKESK. The ends were cut back, 3 bases at V and 7 bases at J, with 8 bases in the middle. This CDR3 region has 12 residues. CDR3 region: CASSQTSNTQYF. The CDR3 nucleotides read TGTGCCAGCAGCCAGACGTCGAATACGCAGTATTTT.

This clone was recorded a few times. V gene TRBV7-3 combines with J gene TRBJ2-1, with D perhaps matching TRBD2 (6 bases). The CDR3 has 15 residues. Germline V gene sequence: CDR1 SGHTA, CDR2 FQGTGA. V was clipped by 5 bases and J by 4 bases, with 15 bases between them. CDR3 bases: TGTGCCAGCAGCAACCGGGACTCGGAATACAATGAGCAGTTCTTC. This codes for CASSNRDSEYNEQFF.